Listed here is a single T cell receptor (beta chain). The entry originates in a study of shared clonotypes between healthy human individuals. As originally analysed: ImmunoSEQ output held junction-only sequences without quality scores, so filtering differed. Assay used: immunoSEQ multiplex PCR; TCRdb lists only in-frame clones, some missing. The D gene and trimming were derived from the DNA, and the V and J assignments and clone size from that table. The profile covers some 2.1 million clones, with 95% appearing a single time and about 0.13% taken by the ten largest. Germline V gene lookup returns CDR1 SGHTA and CDR2 FQGNSA. The CDR3 consists of 17 residues. V lost 1 base, J lost 4 bases, and 11 bases stayed unmatched.

The sequence was collected from a man aged 18 to 30 in good health. The chain uses TRBV7-2 and TRBJ2-5, with 8 bases identical to TRBD1. The sample comprised naive CD4+ T cells sorted from blood. Subset given: CD45RA+ positively selected. In DNA, the CDR3 is TGTGCCAGCAGCTTAGGGACAGGGAATGGGTATCGAGAGACCCAGTACTTC. This sequence encodes CASSLGTGNGYRETQYF. Variable domain in full (rest from reference TRBV7-2 and TRBJ2-5): GAGVSQSPSNKVTEKGKDVELRCDPISGHTALYWYRQSLGQGLEFLIYFQGNSAPDKSGLPSDRFSAERTGGSVSTLTIQRTQQEDSAVYLCASSLGTGNGYRETQYFGPGTRLLVL.